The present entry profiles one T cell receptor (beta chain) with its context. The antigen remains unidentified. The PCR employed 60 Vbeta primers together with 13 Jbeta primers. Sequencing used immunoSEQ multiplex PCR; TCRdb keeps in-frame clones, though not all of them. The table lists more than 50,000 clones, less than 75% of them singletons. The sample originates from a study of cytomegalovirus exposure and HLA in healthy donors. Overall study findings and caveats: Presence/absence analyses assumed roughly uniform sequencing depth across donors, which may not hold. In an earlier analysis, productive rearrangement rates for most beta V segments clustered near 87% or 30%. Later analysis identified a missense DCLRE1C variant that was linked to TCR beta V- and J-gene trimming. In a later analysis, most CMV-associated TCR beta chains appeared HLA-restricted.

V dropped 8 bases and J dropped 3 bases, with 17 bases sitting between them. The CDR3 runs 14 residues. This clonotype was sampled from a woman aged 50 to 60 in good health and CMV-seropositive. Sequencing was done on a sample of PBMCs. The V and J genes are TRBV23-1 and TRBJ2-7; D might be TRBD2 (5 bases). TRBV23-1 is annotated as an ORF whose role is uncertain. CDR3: CASPKRHVYYEQYF. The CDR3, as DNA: TGCGCCAGCCCCAAGCGGCACGTCTACTACGAGCAGTACTTC.